The 13 T cell receptor beta chains given below trace back to one sample, sequenced in a study of T cell responses to AZD1222 COVID-19 vaccine. Assay: immunoSEQ multiplex PCR; the TCRdb copy retains only in-frame clones and omits some. The sample has about 150,000 clones; roughly 90% are singletons. The specimen was peripheral blood, collected on day 0 of AZD1222 vaccination. These receptors all come from an adult in good health.

The genes are TRBV2 and TRBJ1-2; D possibly corresponds to TRBD1 (5 bases). V lost 7 bases to trimming and J lost 4 bases, with 19 bases between them. From germline, CDR1 is SNHLY and CDR2 FYNNEI. CDR3 length equals 15 residues. CDR3 protein: CASNPPGGVSYGYTF. CDR3 bases: TGTGCCAGCAATCCCCCCGGGGGGGTCAGCTATGGCTACACCTTC.

The genes are TRBV6-6 and TRBJ1-6; D ambiguous. This CDR3 contains 15 residues. Germline assignment: CDR1 MNHNY and CDR2 SVGAGI (reference sequence). V gave up 1 base and J gave up 8 bases, with 12 bases separating them. In DNA form, the CDR3 reads TGTGCCAGCAGTTACTTGGGCGGAGGCGATTCACCCCTCCACTTT. This translates into CASSYLGGGDSPLHF.

The V gene is TRBV6-1, the J gene TRBJ1-3, with D hard to call. The germline V gene has CDR1 MNHNS and CDR2 SASEGT. There are 17 residues in the CDR3. V was trimmed by 0 bases and J by 0 bases, leaving 12 bases between them. CDR3 region: CASSEALQQSSGNTIYF. The CDR3 DNA follows: TGTGCCAGCAGTGAAGCGCTTCAACAGAGCTCTGGAAACACCATATATTTT.

Only one count was recorded for this clone. The genes are TRBV9 and TRBJ2-1, with 15 bases lining up with TRBD2. Germline assignment: CDR1 SGDLS and CDR2 YYNGEE. Trimming at V came to 4 bases and at J to 3 bases, leaving 11 bases not matched to a gene. CDR3 length: 19 amino acids. The CDR3 DNA is TGTGCCAGCAGCTCCGGACTAGCGGGAGGGACCTTGGGCTACAATGAGCAGTTCTTC. Protein product: CASSSGLAGGTLGYNEQFF.

This chain joins TRBV11-3 and TRBJ1-6; D unresolved. The CDR3 runs to 13 residues. Germline lookup yields CDR1 SGHNT and CDR2 YENEEA. Deletions cut 3 bases from V and 7 bases from J, with 7 bases between. CDR3 region: CASSFAANSPLHF. DNA of the CDR3: TGTGCCAGCAGCTTCGCAGCAAATTCACCCCTCCACTTT.

The CDR3 DNA is TGTGCCAGCTCACCACTAACAGCGGATGGCTACACCTTC. This gives the protein CASSPLTADGYTF. The J gene is TRBJ1-2, the V gene TRBV18; D ambiguous. The V and J ends lost 1 base and 6 bases respectively, with 9 bases between them. This CDR3 is 13 amino acids long. Germline assignment: CDR1 KGHSH and CDR2 LQKENI.

This sequence joins TRBV7-4 and TRBJ1-6; 7 bases agree with TRBD1. The germline V gene encodes CDR1 SGHVT and CDR2 SQSDAQ. This CDR3 has 15 amino acids. Germline trimming cut 5 bases from V and 7 bases from J; bases unmatched to any gene: 8. The CDR3 protein is CASSLRQGDNSPLHF. The DNA for the CDR3 is TGTGCCAGCAGCCTAAGACAGGGAGACAATTCACCCCTCCACTTT. Based on the CDR3 plus reference TRBV7-4 and TRBJ1-6, the full variable domain is GAGVSQSPRYKVAKRGRDVALRCDSISGHVTLYWYRQTLGQGSEVLTYSQSDAQRDKSGRPSGRFSAERPERSVSTLKIQRTEQGDSAVYLCASSLRQGDNSPLHFGNGTRLTVT.

This chain joins TRBV2 and TRBJ2-1; 7 nucleotides line up with TRBD2. The length of the CDR3 is 15 residues. V trimming: 6 bases; J trimming: 8 bases; junction bases outside the gene matches: 13. The germline V gene encodes CDR1 SNHLY and CDR2 FYNNEI. This CDR3 reads CASSPRLAQWYEQFF. The CDR3 DNA reads as TGTGCCAGCAGCCCCAGACTAGCCCAGTGGTATGAGCAGTTCTTC.

The rearrangement uses TRBV18 and TRBJ2-5; D uncertain. The CDR3 runs to 13 residues. The germline CDR1 and CDR2 sequences are KGHSH and LQKENI. With 2 bases removed from V and 3 bases from J, the gap between germline ends came to 7 bases. The CDR3 DNA reads TGTGCCAGCTCACCAGGCGAGAAAGAGACCCAGTACTTC. The encoded protein is CASSPGEKETQYF.

The gene calls are TRBV9 and TRBJ2-6; 9 bases are a match to TRBD1. This CDR3 is built from 20 residues. Per germline, CDR1 SGDLS and CDR2 YYNGEE. V lost 3 bases, J lost 0 bases, and 13 bases stayed unmatched. The CDR3 here is CASSAPIRDRAISGANVLTF. As DNA, the CDR3 is TGTGCCAGCAGCGCTCCCATCCGGGACAGGGCCATCTCTGGGGCCAACGTCCTGACTTTC.

The chain joins TRBV10-3 to TRBJ2-7, with TRBD1 matching 8 bases. Germline V gene data show CDR1 as ENHRY and CDR2 as SYGVKD. The CDR3 contains 15 residues. Germline trimming cut 4 bases from V and 6 bases from J; bases unmatched to any gene: 11. CDR3 loop: CAISGGQGLPSEQYF. CDR3 coding DNA: TGTGCCATCAGTGGAGGACAGGGTCTCCCCTCCGAGCAGTACTTC.

The chain joins TRBV21-1 to TRBJ2-7; the table gives TRBD1 as D, unverified against the DNA. TRBV21-1 is a listed pseudogene. The CDR3 length is 16 residues. CDR3 residues: CASSNQGGVGPYEQYF. CDR3 DNA: TGCGCCAGCAGCAACCAAGGGGGAGTGGGGCCCTACGAGCAGTACTTC.

This clone was picked up a small number of times. The chain combines TRBV19 with TRBJ2-7; D is perhaps TRBD1 or TRBD2 (5 bases each). Germline lookup yields CDR1 LNHDA and CDR2 SQIVND (reference sequence). This CDR3 is 14 amino acids long. Trimming shortened V by 6 bases and J by 2 bases, and 14 bases separated the two germline ends. The DNA of the CDR3 is TGTGCCAGTAGGGAGGCAGGGAGAACCTACGAGCAGTACTTC. Its translation: CASREAGRTYEQYF. The full variable domain, completed using reference TRBV19 and TRBJ2-7, is DGGITQSPKYLFRKEGQNVTLSCEQNLNHDAMYWYRQDPGQGLRLIYYSQIVNDFQKGDIAEGYSVSREKKESFPLTVTSAQKNPTAFYLCASREAGRTYEQYFGPGTRLTVT.